This TCR beta chain was recorded in a study of Ad26.COV2.S vaccination and SARS-CoV-2 variants. At the level of the study: Once or twice, 56 days apart, Ad26.COV2.S was delivered intramuscularly.

Generated by immunoSEQ multiplex PCR, the TCRdb table keeps only in-frame clones and is missing some. The profile shows over 300,000 clones, about four fifths of them singletons. Treatment of the sample: around 19 received Ad26.COV2.S at low or high dose, single or two shots; 5 received placebo; per-sample allocation not given. It was on day 63 after the first vaccine or placebo injection that samples were taken. As regards this clone: This sample includes further DNA sequences coding for the same CDR3.

This CDR3 has 12 residues. Germline assignment: CDR1 SGHRS and CDR2 YFSETQ. The ends were cut back, 0 bases at V and 5 bases at J, with 5 bases in the middle. This chain connects TRBV5-1 to TRBJ1-2; D not certain. The source is a person aged 18 to 59 who received the Ad26.COV2.S COVID-19 vaccine or a placebo. The starting material was peripheral blood, obtained in a trial of Ad26.COV2.S vaccine versus placebo. The CDR3 here is CASSLEGYGYTF. The DNA of the CDR3 is TGCGCCAGCAGCTTGGAGGGATATGGCTACACCTTC.